This T cell receptor beta chain derives from a study of T cell changes during pregnancy in multiple sclerosis. The CDR3 is 13 amino acids. Trimming stripped 2 bases from V and 4 bases from J, with 8 bases between. CDR1 is SEHNR and CDR2 is FQNEAQ in the germline V gene (reference sequence). Assay used: immunoSEQ multiplex PCR; TCRdb lists only in-frame clones, some missing. The sample has tens of thousands of clones; under 95% are singletons. The clonotype comes from a female donor in good health, enrolled as a control in a pregnancy study. The chain has TRBV7-9 and TRBJ1-1, with D hard to call. The material was peripheral blood, obtained in the third trimester of pregnancy. This chain's CDR3 is CASSLSRLTEAFF. DNA for the CDR3: TGTGCCAGCAGCTTATCCAGACTCACTGAAGCTTTCTTT.